Sequencing of this TCR beta chain was carried out in a study of blood T cell repertoires in COVID-19. Background on the study: The samples span acute and convalescent COVID-19 from the United States, Italy and Spain. Nucleic acid was either cDNA or gDNA, and it came from T cells, B-cell-depleted T cells, or PBMCs.

Authors' methods: It was from reference gene primer amplification that nucleated cell counts were estimated. Generated by immunoSEQ multiplex PCR, the TCRdb table keeps only in-frame clones and is missing some. The DNA gave D and trimming, while V, J and clone size come from that table. The repertoire holds about 210,000 clones, with roughly four fifths as singletons. Trimming removed 10 bases from V and 2 bases from J; junction bases left unmatched: 10. The CDR3 is 16 residues long. CDR1 and CDR2 (germline): ENHRY, SYGVKD. Material: peripheral blood. The chain is built from TRBV10-3 and TRBJ2-2; 10 nucleotides line up with TRBD2. The source of this sequence is a woman between 40 and 55 years old with acute or convalescent COVID-19. In DNA, the CDR3 is TGTGCCACCCAAATTACTAGCGGGGAAAACACCGGGGAGCTGTTTTTT. Protein: CATQITSGENTGELFF.